The 11 T cell receptor beta chains below were found in one sample sequenced in a study of CD8 T cells in ankylosing spondylitis. TCRdb redid the calling of the 5' RACE reads with MiXCR, one entry per CDR3 protein. The table has around 99,000 distinct CDR3 sequences, around 10% seen once. Input material: blood, either unsorted or a sorted T cell fraction (not recorded which). The receptors shown here come from a male donor with ankylosing spondylitis or in good health (not recorded which).

This clonotype was found many times. The chain combines TRBV21-1 with TRBJ2-6. TRBV21-1 is deemed a pseudogene. This CDR3 contains 17 residues. CDR3 DNA: TGTGCCAGCAGCGAAAAGGATTACTTATCTGGGGCCAACGTCCTGACTTTC. This codes for CASSEKDYLSGANVLTF.

In its sample, this clonotype ranks as medium-sized. The V gene is TRBV20-1, the J gene TRBJ2-2; 8 bases line up with TRBD1. The V gene end was trimmed by 5 bases and the J gene end by 3 bases; junction bases not matched to a gene: 11. Germline CDR1 and CDR2: DFQATT and SNEGSKA (reference sequence). CDR3 length: 16 residues. The CDR3 nucleotides read TGCAGTGCTCGAGGAGGGGCAGGGGGCCACACCGGGGAGCTGTTTTTT. Its translation is CSARGGAGGHTGELFF.

This clonotype was observed at least ten times. The chain links TRBV19 to TRBJ2-2; D call uncertain. Between the trimmed V and J ends, which lost 3 bases and 5 bases, there was a span of 7 bases. Germline V gene sequence: CDR1 LNHDA, CDR2 SQIVND (reference sequence). The CDR3 length is 13 residues. As DNA, the CDR3 is TGTGCCAGTAGTATCTGGGGTACCGGGGAGCTGTTTTTT. This gives the protein CASSIWGTGELFF. The entire variable domain, with the rest obtained from reference TRBV19 and TRBJ2-2, is as follows: DGGITQSPKYLFRKEGQNVTLSCEQNLNHDAMYWYRQDPGQGLRLIYYSQIVNDFQKGDIAEGYSVSREKKESFPLTVTSAQKNPTAFYLCASSIWGTGELFFGEGSRLTVL.

The sample holds many counts of this clonotype. The chain is built from TRBV20-1 and TRBJ2-1; D call uncertain. The V and J ends lost 1 base and 3 bases respectively, with 7 bases between them. Germline CDR1 DFQATT, CDR2 SNEGSKA (reference sequence). The CDR3 sequence is 13 residues long. CDR3 protein: CSARVSGYNEQFF. The CDR3 region has the DNA TGCAGTGCTAGAGTATCGGGCTACAATGAGCAGTTCTTC.

The rearrangement uses TRBV20-1 and TRBJ1-1, with D unclear. Germline V gives CDR1 DFQATT, CDR2 SNEGSKA (reference sequence). Trimming took off 8 bases at V and 2 bases at J, with 9 bases between the two ends. This CDR3 is 11 amino acids long. Here the CDR3 reads CSQDGNTEAFF. CDR3 nucleotides: TGCAGTCAAGACGGAAACACTGAAGCTTTCTTT.

The sample holds many counts of this clonotype. The chain has TRBV10-3 and TRBJ1-2; 10 bases are a match to TRBD1. This CDR3 spans 15 amino acids. J was trimmed by 6 bases and V by 6 bases; bases with no gene match: 10. Germline loops: CDR1 ENHRY, CDR2 SYGVKD. In nucleotides, the CDR3 is TGTGCCATCAGCGAAACCGGGACAGGGGAAAATGGCTACACCTTC. This codes for CAISETGTGENGYTF.

The chain recombines TRBV19 with TRBJ1-1, with D perhaps matching TRBD1 (5 bases). In germline, CDR1 is LNHDA, CDR2 SQIVND (reference sequence). V was pared by 8 bases and J by 4 bases, with 11 bases between. The CDR3 sequence is 12 residues long. CDR3 DNA: TGTGCCAGTGCGCTGGGGGGCACTGAAGCTTTCTTT. It encodes CASALGGTEAFF.

There are a few counts of this clonotype. The rearrangement joins TRBV7-8 to TRBJ1-2, with D hard to call. This CDR3 spans 13 amino acids. V lost 1 base, J lost 7 bases, and 10 bases lay in between. CDR1 is SGHVS and CDR2 is FQNEAQ in the germline V gene. CDR3 in amino acids: CASSLGPSGGYTF. The CDR3 DNA follows: TGTGCCAGCAGCTTAGGACCGAGTGGTGGCTACACCTTC.

This clonotype has just a few counts. The chain recombines TRBV9 with TRBJ1-4; TRBD1 matches at 8 bases. The CDR3 sequence is 15 residues long. After removal of 4 bases from V and 4 bases from J, the junction contained 6 bases not matched to a gene. Germline V gene sequence: CDR1 SGDLS, CDR2 YYNGEE. As DNA, the CDR3 is TGTGCCAGCAGCCGACAGGGGACTGGTAATGAAAAACTGTTTTTT. Amino acids: CASSRQGTGNEKLFF.

This clonotype was counted ten times or more. V and J are TRBV19 and TRBJ2-7; weak D call: TRBD1 (6 bases). The CDR3 sequence is 13 residues long. Germline assignment: CDR1 LNHDA and CDR2 SQIVND (reference sequence). The V end was cut by 4 bases, the J end by 6 bases, with 13 bases between. The CDR3 reads CASSTSGVTEQYF. CDR3 nucleotide sequence: TGTGCCAGTAGTACTTCAGGGGTCACCGAGCAGTACTTC.

This clonotype occurred many times. The chain has TRBV6-1 and TRBJ2-7; 10 positions match TRBD1. There are 15 residues in the CDR3. The V gene end was trimmed by 7 bases and the J gene end by 3 bases; junction bases not matched to a gene: 9. The V gene's germline CDR1 is MNHNS and CDR2 SASEGT. The CDR3 loop reads CASTTWDRGFYEQYF. CDR3 DNA sequence: TGTGCCAGCACCACTTGGGACAGGGGCTTCTACGAGCAGTACTTC.